The 8 T cell receptor beta chains below come from one sample, sequenced in a study of cytomegalovirus exposure and HLA in healthy donors. This PCR relied on a set of 60 Vbeta primers and 13 Jbeta primers. Measured with immunoSEQ multiplex PCR; TCRdb has only the in-frame clones, and not every one. This sample's table reports about 60,000 clones. Sample: PBMCs. The receptor source for this set is a boy under 18 in good health and CMV-seronegative.

The J gene is TRBJ1-1, the V gene TRBV30; D is possibly TRBD1 (6 bases). The CDR3 is 13 residues long. V was pared by 7 bases and J by 4 bases, with 16 bases between. In germline, CDR1 is GTSNPN, CDR2 SVGIG (reference sequence). CDR3: CASIQGRPTEAFF. CDR3 bases: TGTGCCTCGATACAGGGTCGGCCCACTGAAGCTTTCTTT.

The chain combines TRBV6-4 with TRBJ2-5; possible D gene TRBD1, 7 bases. V lost 0 bases to trimming and J lost 4 bases, with 12 bases between them. The CDR3 spans 15 residues. Germline assignment: CDR1 MRHNA and CDR2 SNTAGT. The chain's CDR3 is CASSDSWRGRETQYF. In DNA form, the CDR3 reads TGTGCCAGCAGTGACTCATGGAGGGGGCGAGAGACCCAGTACTTC.

This chain uses TRBV30 with TRBJ2-5, with D tentatively TRBD2 (6 bases). There are 16 residues in the CDR3. Germline V lookup: CDR1 GTSNPN, CDR2 SVGIG (reference sequence). V lost 4 bases and J 7 bases, leaving 25 bases between the germline ends. The CDR3 bases are TGTGCCTGGACCACCTCCGGGGGAATACCAAGAAGGACCCAGTACTTC. The encoded protein is CAWTTSGGIPRRTQYF.

The chain combines TRBV29-1 with TRBJ2-5; TRBD2 matches at 9 bases. The CDR3 extends over 13 amino acids. Trimming at V came to 0 bases and at J to 4 bases, leaving 0 bases not matched to a gene. CDR1 and CDR2 (germline): SQVTM, ANQGSEA. This CDR3 reads CSVEELAGETQYF. The CDR3 bases are TGCAGCGTTGAAGAACTAGCGGGAGAGACCCAGTACTTC.

The chain combines TRBV7-2 with TRBJ2-7; possible D gene TRBD2, 5 bases. This CDR3 contains 14 residues. Per germline, CDR1 SGHTA and CDR2 FQGNSA. V was cut by 4 bases and J by 0 bases, with 10 bases left in between. The CDR3 loop reads CASSSDDYSYEQYF. DNA of the CDR3: TGTGCCAGCAGCTCCGACGACTACTCCTACGAGCAGTACTTC.

V usage is TRBV19 and J usage is TRBJ1-2, with 8 nucleotides matching TRBD1. With V trimmed by 5 bases and J by 5 bases, 4 bases remained unmatched. Germline V gene sequence: CDR1 LNHDA, CDR2 SQIVND (reference sequence). The CDR3 length is 13 residues. DNA for the CDR3: TGTGCCAGTAGTGAGGACAGGGCATATGGCTACACCTTC. This gives the protein CASSEDRAYGYTF.

V usage is TRBV7-3 and J usage is TRBJ2-1, with no clear D. The CDR3 is made up of 14 amino acids. The germline V gene has CDR1 SGHTA and CDR2 FQGTGA. The ends were cut back, 5 bases at V and 5 bases at J, with 13 bases in the middle. The CDR3 protein is CASSTGHFDNEQFF. The CDR3 DNA reads as TGTGCCAGCAGCACTGGGCATTTCGACAATGAGCAGTTCTTC.

The V and J genes are TRBV5-1 and TRBJ1-2, with a weak D call TRBD1 (6 bases). Per germline, CDR1 SGHRS and CDR2 YFSETQ. This CDR3 is 17 amino acids long. Between the trimmed V and J ends, which lost 3 bases and 2 bases, there was a span of 20 bases. The CDR3 reads CASSSLGGRSHNYGYTF. The DNA for the CDR3 is TGCGCCAGCAGCTCGTTGGGGGGGCGCTCCCACAACTATGGCTACACCTTC.